A selection of T cell receptor beta chains follows, all from one sample in a study of blood T cell repertoires in COVID-19. Only in-frame clones appear in the TCRdb table, and some are missing; sequencing was by immunoSEQ multiplex PCR. The sample lists approximately 180,000 clones, 80% to 95% seen once, with 0.5% to 0.65% in the top ten. The sequenced material came from peripheral blood. Source of these receptors: a middle-aged man with acute or convalescent COVID-19. Each CDR3 is given with its conserved first and last residue. The D gene is left open where the match is weak. Where a row states a size, it is once, few, many or the class of an expanded clone; other rows omit it.

J: TRBJ1-2
size: -
D: -
V: TRBV18
CDR3: CASSRLTEIYGYTF
DNA: TGTGCCAGCTCACGCTTGACAGAAATCTATGGCTACACCTTC

J: TRBJ2-5
size: -
D: -
V: TRBV6-5
CDR3: CASSYGRLLGETQYF
DNA: TGTGCCAGCAGTTACGGCAGGCTCTTAGGAGAGACCCAGTACTTC

J: TRBJ1-1
size: -
D: -
V: TRBV7-9
CDR3: CASSLASQGMNTEAFF
DNA: TGTGCCAGCAGCTTAGCGTCGCAGGGCATGAACACTGAAGCTTTCTTT

J: TRBJ1-5
size: -
D: -
V: TRBV28
CDR3: CASRSTNNQPQHF
DNA: TGTGCCAGCAGAAGTACTAACAATCAGCCCCAGCATTTT

J: TRBJ1-1
size: -
D: TRBD1
V: TRBV6-2/TRBV6-3
CDR3: CASSGTGVGLDTEAFF
DNA: TGTGCCAGCAGTGGGACAGGGGTAGGATTGGACACTGAAGCTTTCTTT

J: TRBJ1-4
size: -
D: -
V: TRBV6-5
CDR3: CASRQPNEKLFF
DNA: TGTGCCAGCAGACAGCCAAATGAAAAACTGTTTTTT

J: TRBJ1-5
size: -
D: -
V: TRBV27
CDR3: CASSAPGAGNQPQHF
DNA: TGTGCCAGCAGTGCTCCAGGGGCAGGCAATCAGCCCCAGCATTTT

J: TRBJ2-5
size: -
D: TRBD2
V: TRBV27
CDR3: CASSTKAGGLGAQYF
DNA: TGTGCCAGCAGTACTAAAGCGGGGGGCCTGGGGGCCCAGTACTTC

J: TRBJ1-4
size: -
D: TRBD1
V: TRBV7-2
CDR3: CASSQGQPNEKLFF
DNA: TGTGCCAGCAGCCAGGGACAGCCTAATGAAAAACTGTTTTTT

J: TRBJ1-1
size: -
D: TRBD1
V: TRBV4-2
CDR3: CASSQSGGVTEAFF
DNA: TGTGCCAGCAGCCAATCAGGGGGCGTCACTGAAGCTTTCTTT

J: TRBJ1-6
size: -
D: TRBD1
V: TRBV6-5
CDR3: CASRPGTGNSPLHF
DNA: TGTGCCAGCAGACCCGGGACAGGGAATTCACCCCTCCACTTT

J: TRBJ2-6
size: -
D: -
V: TRBV12-5
CDR3: CASGLVPDGESGANVLTF
DNA: TGTGCTAGTGGTTTGGTCCCTGACGGGGAGTCTGGGGCCAACGTCCTGACTTTC

J: TRBJ2-7
size: -
D: TRBD1
V: TRBV2
CDR3: CASRGTEIYEQYF
DNA: TGTGCCAGCAGGGGGACAGAGATTTACGAGCAGTACTTC

J: TRBJ2-1
size: -
D: TRBD2
V: TRBV4-2
CDR3: CASSQVSSGGSSYNEQFF
DNA: TGTGCCAGCAGCCAAGTCTCTAGCGGGGGATCTTCCTACAATGAGCAGTTCTTC

J: TRBJ2-1
size: -
D: TRBD1
V: TRBV5-6
CDR3: CASSLVGQGNNEQFF
DNA: TGTGCCAGCAGCTTGGTCGGACAGGGAAATAATGAGCAGTTCTTC

J: TRBJ2-5
size: -
D: TRBD1
V: TRBV9
CDR3: CASSPGTGPGQETQYF
DNA: TGTGCCAGCAGCCCAGGGACAGGGCCGGGCCAAGAGACCCAGTACTTC

J: TRBJ2-1
size: -
D: TRBD2
V: TRBV6-1
CDR3: CASSEKVGGSREQFF
DNA: TGTGCCAGCAGTGAAAAGGTGGGGGGGAGCCGCGAGCAGTTCTTC

J: TRBJ2-3
size: -
D: TRBD1
V: TRBV7-2
CDR3: CASGRDRGTDTQYF
DNA: TGTGCCAGCGGGAGGGACAGGGGGACAGATACGCAGTATTTT

J: TRBJ2-1
size: -
D: TRBD2
V: TRBV18
CDR3: CASSPTRAGGGNEQFF
DNA: TGTGCCAGCTCACCAACAAGAGCGGGAGGAGGGAATGAGCAGTTCTTC

J: TRBJ1-2
size: -
D: TRBD1
V: TRBV6-1
CDR3: CASSDVDRGYGYTF
DNA: TGTGCCAGCAGTGATGTGGACAGGGGCTATGGCTACACCTTC

J: TRBJ1-5
size: -
D: -
V: TRBV19
CDR3: CATSGGGASNQPQHF
DNA: TGTGCCACCTCAGGTGGGGGGGCTAGCAATCAGCCCCAGCATTTT

J: TRBJ1-5
size: -
D: TRBD1
V: TRBV18
CDR3: CASSDTGGGQPQHF
DNA: TGTGCCAGCTCGGACACAGGGGGCGGTCAGCCCCAGCATTTT

J: TRBJ1-2
size: few
D: -
V: TRBV19
CDR3: CASSFNDYGYTF
DNA: TGTGCCAGTAGTTTTAATGACTATGGCTACACCTTC

J: TRBJ2-3
size: -
D: -
V: TRBV6-2/TRBV6-3
CDR3: CASSYASAEDTQYF
DNA: TGTGCCAGCAGTTACGCTAGCGCAGAAGATACGCAGTATTTT

J: TRBJ2-1
size: -
D: -
V: TRBV30
CDR3: CARRDLEYNEQFF
DNA: TGTGCCCGCCGGGACTTAGAGTACAATGAGCAGTTCTTC

J: TRBJ1-2
size: -
D: TRBD1
V: TRBV30
CDR3: CAWREGQGNYGYTF
DNA: TGTGCCTGGAGAGAAGGACAGGGGAACTATGGCTACACCTTC

J: TRBJ2-7
size: -
D: TRBD1
V: TRBV28
CDR3: CASIPTGKPYEQYF
DNA: TGTGCCAGCATTCCGACAGGGAAACCATACGAGCAGTACTTC

J: TRBJ1-1
size: -
D: -
V: TRBV4-1
CDR3: CASSRQLGWRAGNTEAFF
DNA: TGCGCCAGCAGCCGCCAACTGGGATGGCGGGCAGGGAACACTGAAGCTTTCTTT

J: TRBJ2-1
size: -
D: TRBD2
V: TRBV7-3
CDR3: CASSSRTSGTGEQFF
DNA: TGTGCCAGCAGCTCGAGGACTAGCGGGACTGGTGAGCAGTTCTTC

J: TRBJ1-4
size: -
D: -
V: TRBV28
CDR3: CASQGSRYEKLFF
DNA: TGTGCTTCGCAGGGGAGTCGATATGAAAAACTGTTTTTT

J: TRBJ2-7
size: -
D: TRBD1
V: TRBV19
CDR3: CASNGQGSYEQYF
DNA: TGTGCCAGTAACGGACAGGGCTCCTACGAGCAGTACTTC

J: TRBJ2-1
size: once
D: TRBD2
V: TRBV3-1/TRBV3-2
CDR3: CASSHEIRTSGKYNEQFF
DNA: TGTGCCAGCAGCCATGAAATTCGAACTAGCGGGAAATACAATGAGCAGTTCTTC

J: TRBJ2-5
size: once
D: TRBD2
V: TRBV7-3
CDR3: CASSLTGTSGETQYF
DNA: TGTGCCAGCAGCTTAACTGGGACTAGCGGAGAGACCCAGTACTTC

J: TRBJ1-2
size: -
D: -
V: TRBV6-5
CDR3: CASSSTGANYGYTF
DNA: TGTGCCAGCAGTTCGACGGGGGCTAACTATGGCTACACCTTC

J: TRBJ1-5
size: -
D: TRBD1
V: TRBV2
CDR3: CASSVPQGQGGSYSNQPQHF
DNA: TGTGCCAGCAGTGTTCCCCAAGGACAGGGGGGTTCCTATAGCAATCAGCCCCAGCATTTT

J: TRBJ1-6
size: -
D: TRBD1
V: TRBV5-1
CDR3: CASSIGQGGSSPLHF
DNA: TGCGCCAGCAGCATCGGACAGGGCGGGAGTTCACCCCTCCACTTT

J: TRBJ2-2
size: -
D: TRBD1
V: TRBV28
CDR3: CASTYRGRTGELFF
DNA: TGTGCCAGCACTTACAGGGGGCGCACCGGGGAGCTGTTTTTT

J: TRBJ1-2
size: -
D: -
V: TRBV18
CDR3: CASSPSTGRYGYTF
DNA: TGTGCCAGCTCACCGAGCACAGGCCGCTATGGCTACACCTTC

J: TRBJ2-2
size: -
D: TRBD2
V: TRBV10-2
CDR3: CASSLILAEATGELFF
DNA: TGCGCCAGCAGCTTAATCCTAGCGGAGGCCACCGGGGAGCTGTTTTTT

J: TRBJ2-7
size: -
D: TRBD2
V: TRBV5-1
CDR3: CASSLTRTSGRYEQYF
DNA: TGCGCCAGCAGCTTGACCCGGACTAGCGGGAGGTACGAGCAGTACTTC

J: TRBJ2-5
size: -
D: TRBD2
V: TRBV4-2
CDR3: CASSQGDSGGAGETQYF
DNA: TGTGCCAGCAGCCAAGGGGACTCGGGGGGTGCTGGGGAGACCCAGTACTTC

J: TRBJ1-5
size: once
D: -
V: TRBV9
CDR3: CASSVDGYGQPQHF
DNA: TGTGCCAGCAGCGTAGACGGGTATGGGCAGCCCCAGCATTTT

J: TRBJ2-3
size: -
D: TRBD2
V: TRBV18
CDR3: CASSPLNSGGADTQYF
DNA: TGTGCCAGCTCACCATTGAATAGCGGGGGCGCAGATACGCAGTATTTT

J: TRBJ1-2
size: -
D: TRBD1
V: TRBV5-4
CDR3: CASRRQGGVYGYTF
DNA: TGTGCCAGCAGACGACAGGGCGGTGTCTATGGCTACACCTTC

J: TRBJ1-6
size: few
D: -
V: TRBV30
CDR3: CAWSRENSPLHF
DNA: TGTGCCTGGAGCAGGGAAAATTCACCCCTCCACTTT

J: TRBJ2-1
size: -
D: TRBD2
V: TRBV18
CDR3: CASSPLASGRLGGNEQFF
DNA: TGTGCCAGCTCACCATTGGCTAGCGGGAGACTGGGAGGTAATGAGCAGTTCTTC

J: TRBJ2-5
size: -
D: -
V: TRBV5-5
CDR3: CASSLQFRDTRETQYF
DNA: TGTGCCAGCAGCCTACAATTCCGGGACACACGAGAGACCCAGTACTTC

J: TRBJ2-5
size: -
D: TRBD2
V: TRBV4-2
CDR3: CASSPRRASGQETQYF
DNA: TGTGCCAGCAGCCCGAGGCGAGCTAGCGGGCAAGAGACCCAGTACTTC

J: TRBJ2-7
size: -
D: TRBD1
V: TRBV2
CDR3: CAGNQGQGSYEQYF
DNA: TGTGCCGGCAACCAGGGACAGGGTTCCTACGAGCAGTACTTC

J: TRBJ2-6
size: -
D: TRBD1
V: TRBV11-2
CDR3: CASSLPAYGTDLTISGANVLTF
DNA: TGTGCCAGCAGTCTACCAGCCTACGGGACAGACCTCACGATCTCTGGGGCCAACGTCCTGACTTTC

J: TRBJ1-6
size: -
D: -
V: TRBV5-1
CDR3: CASSLAGSASPLHF
DNA: TGCGCCAGCAGCTTGGCAGGGTCGGCTTCACCCCTCCACTTT

J: TRBJ1-5
size: -
D: -
V: TRBV6-6
CDR3: CASSIGVQPQHF
DNA: TGTGCCAGCAGTATAGGGGTACAGCCCCAGCATTTT

J: TRBJ1-3
size: few
D: TRBD1
V: TRBV19
CDR3: CASSIRDSSGNTIYF
DNA: TGTGCCAGTAGTATCCGGGACAGCTCTGGAAACACCATATATTTT

J: TRBJ2-1
size: -
D: TRBD2
V: TRBV9
CDR3: CASSPTSGSTYNEQFF
DNA: TGTGCCAGCAGCCCAACAAGCGGGAGTACCTACAATGAGCAGTTCTTC

J: TRBJ2-1
size: few
D: -
V: TRBV6-5
CDR3: CASSYSMQGSGYEQFF
DNA: TGTGCCAGCAGTTACTCGATGCAGGGGTCAGGGTATGAGCAGTTCTTC

J: TRBJ1-2
size: once
D: -
V: TRBV28
CDR3: CASSPGGGNYGYTF
DNA: TGTGCCAGCAGCCCGGGGGGGGGCAACTATGGCTACACCTTC

J: TRBJ1-4
size: -
D: TRBD1
V: TRBV19
CDR3: CASSTGTGPNEKLFF
DNA: TGTGCCAGTAGTACCGGGACAGGGCCTAATGAAAAACTGTTTTTT